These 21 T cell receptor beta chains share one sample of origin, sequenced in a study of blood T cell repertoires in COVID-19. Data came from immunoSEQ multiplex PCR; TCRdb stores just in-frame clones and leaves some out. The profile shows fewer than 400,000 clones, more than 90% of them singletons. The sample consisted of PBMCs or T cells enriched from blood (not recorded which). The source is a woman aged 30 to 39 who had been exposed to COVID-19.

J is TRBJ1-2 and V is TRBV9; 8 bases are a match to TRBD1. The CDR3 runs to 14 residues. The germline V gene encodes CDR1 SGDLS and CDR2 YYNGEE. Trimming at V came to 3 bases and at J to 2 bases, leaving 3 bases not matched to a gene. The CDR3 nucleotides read TGTGCCAGCAGCGCGACAGGGGAGAACTATGGCTACACCTTC. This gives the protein CASSATGENYGYTF. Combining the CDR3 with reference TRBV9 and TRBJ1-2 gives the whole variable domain DSGVTQTPKHLITATGQRVTLRCSPRSGDLSVYWYQQSLDQGLQFLIQYYNGEERAKGNILERFSAQQFPDLHSELNLSSLELGDSALYFCASSATGENYGYTFGSGTRLTVV.

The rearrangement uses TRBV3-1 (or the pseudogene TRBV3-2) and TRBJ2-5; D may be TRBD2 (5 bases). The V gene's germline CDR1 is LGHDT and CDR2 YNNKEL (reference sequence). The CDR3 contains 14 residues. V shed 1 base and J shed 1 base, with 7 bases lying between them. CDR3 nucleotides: TGTGCCAGCAGCCAAGTCGGGATCCAAGAGACCCAGTACTTC. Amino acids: CASSQVGIQETQYF.

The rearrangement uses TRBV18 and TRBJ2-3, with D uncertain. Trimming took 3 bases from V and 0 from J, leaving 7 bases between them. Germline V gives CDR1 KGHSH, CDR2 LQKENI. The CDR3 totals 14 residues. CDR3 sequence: CASSPQLSTDTQYF. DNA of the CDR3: TGTGCCAGCTCACCCCAACTAAGCACAGATACGCAGTATTTT.

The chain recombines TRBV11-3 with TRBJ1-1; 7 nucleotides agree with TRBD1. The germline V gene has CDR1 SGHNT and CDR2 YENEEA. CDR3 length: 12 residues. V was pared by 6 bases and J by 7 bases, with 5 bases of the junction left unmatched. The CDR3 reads CASSKDRDEAFF. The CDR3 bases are TGTGCCAGCAGTAAAGACAGGGATGAAGCTTTCTTT.

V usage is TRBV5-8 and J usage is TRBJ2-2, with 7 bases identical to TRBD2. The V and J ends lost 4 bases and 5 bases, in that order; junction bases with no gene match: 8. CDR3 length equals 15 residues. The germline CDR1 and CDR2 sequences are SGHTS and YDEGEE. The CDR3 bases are TGTGCCAGCAGCCCACAGCGGGGATATACCGGGGAGCTGTTTTTT. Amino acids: CASSPQRGYTGELFF.

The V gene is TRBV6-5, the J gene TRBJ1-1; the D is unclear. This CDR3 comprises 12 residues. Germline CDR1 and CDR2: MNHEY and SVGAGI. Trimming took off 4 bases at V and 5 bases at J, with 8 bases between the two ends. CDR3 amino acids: CASSSAGTEAFF. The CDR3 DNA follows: TGTGCCAGCAGTTCTGCGGGTACTGAAGCTTTCTTT.

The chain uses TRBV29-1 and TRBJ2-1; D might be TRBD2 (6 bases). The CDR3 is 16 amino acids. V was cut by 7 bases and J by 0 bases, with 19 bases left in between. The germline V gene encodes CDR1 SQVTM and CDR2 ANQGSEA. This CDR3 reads CSAAGGTPDSYNEQFF. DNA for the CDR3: TGCAGCGCCGCTGGAGGGACGCCGGACTCCTACAATGAGCAGTTCTTC.

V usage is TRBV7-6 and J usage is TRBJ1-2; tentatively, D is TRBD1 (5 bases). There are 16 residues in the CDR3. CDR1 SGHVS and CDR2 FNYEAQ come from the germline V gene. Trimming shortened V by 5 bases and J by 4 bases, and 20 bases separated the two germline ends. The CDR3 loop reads CASSPGGGLAVYGYTF. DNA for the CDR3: TGTGCCAGCAGCCCGGGGGGAGGTTTAGCCGTCTATGGCTACACCTTC.

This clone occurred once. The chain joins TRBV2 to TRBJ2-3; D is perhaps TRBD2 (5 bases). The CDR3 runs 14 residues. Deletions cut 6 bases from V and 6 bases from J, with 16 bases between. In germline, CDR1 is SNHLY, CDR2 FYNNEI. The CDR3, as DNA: TGTGCCAGCAGAAAACTAGTATCGGGTGATACGCAGTATTTT. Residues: CASRKLVSGDTQYF.

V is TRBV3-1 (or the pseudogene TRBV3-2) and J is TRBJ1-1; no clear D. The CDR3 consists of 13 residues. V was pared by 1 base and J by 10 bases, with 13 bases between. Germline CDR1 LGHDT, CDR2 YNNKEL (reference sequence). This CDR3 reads CASSQGYGRGAFF. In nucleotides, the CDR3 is TGTGCCAGCAGCCAAGGCTATGGGCGGGGAGCTTTCTTT.

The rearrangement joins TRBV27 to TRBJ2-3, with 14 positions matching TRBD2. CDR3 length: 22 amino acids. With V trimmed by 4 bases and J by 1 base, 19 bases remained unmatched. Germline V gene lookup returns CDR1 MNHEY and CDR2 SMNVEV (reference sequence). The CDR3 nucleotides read TGTGCCAGCAGTTACCAACACCCGACTAGCGGGGGGGCCGGGTTCCGCACAGATACGCAGTATTTT. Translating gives CASSYQHPTSGGAGFRTDTQYF.

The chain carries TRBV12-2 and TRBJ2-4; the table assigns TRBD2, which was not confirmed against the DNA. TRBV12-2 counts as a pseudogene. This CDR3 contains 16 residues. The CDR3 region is CASRFRGGQGKNIQYF. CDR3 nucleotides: TGTGCAAGTCGCTTTCGCGGGGGGCAAGGCAAAAACATTCAGTACTTC.

The CDR3 is CASSLRQSNSPLHF. In DNA, the CDR3 is TGTGCCAGCAGTTTACGACAGTCCAATTCACCCCTCCACTTT. The chain is built from TRBV27 and TRBJ1-6; D perhaps matches TRBD1 (5 bases). V dropped 2 bases and J dropped 7 bases, with 9 bases sitting between them. CDR1 is MNHEY, CDR2 SMNVEV, per germline (reference sequence). The CDR3 has 14 amino acids.

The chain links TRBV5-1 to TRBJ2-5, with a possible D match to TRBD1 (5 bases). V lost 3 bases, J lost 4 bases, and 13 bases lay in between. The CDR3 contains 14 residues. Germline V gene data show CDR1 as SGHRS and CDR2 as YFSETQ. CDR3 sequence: CASSYPARAETQYF. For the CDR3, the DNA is TGCGCCAGCAGCTATCCCGCCAGGGCAGAGACCCAGTACTTC. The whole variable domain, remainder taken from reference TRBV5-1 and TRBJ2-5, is KAGVTQTPRYLIKTRGQQVTLSCSPISGHRSVSWYQQTPGQGLQFLFEYFSETQRNKGNFPGRFSGRQFSNSRSEMNVSTLELGDSALYLCASSYPARAETQYFGPGTRLLVL.

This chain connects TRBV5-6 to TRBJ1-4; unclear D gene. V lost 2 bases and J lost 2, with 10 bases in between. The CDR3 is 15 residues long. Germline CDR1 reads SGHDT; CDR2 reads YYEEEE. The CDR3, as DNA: TGTGCCAGCAGCTTCTACAGTGGGACTAATGAAAAACTGTTTTTT. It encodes CASSFYSGTNEKLFF. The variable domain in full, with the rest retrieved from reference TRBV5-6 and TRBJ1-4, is DAGVTQSPTHLIKTRGQQVTLRCSPKSGHDTVSWYQQALGQGPQFIFQYYEEEERQRGNFPDRFSGHQFPNYSSELNVNALLLGDSALYLCASSFYSGTNEKLFFGSGTQLSVL.

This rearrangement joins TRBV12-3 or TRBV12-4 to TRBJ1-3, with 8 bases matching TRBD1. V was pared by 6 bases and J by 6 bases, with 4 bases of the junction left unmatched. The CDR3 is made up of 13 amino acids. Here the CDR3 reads CASRETGENTIYF. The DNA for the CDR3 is TGTGCCAGCAGGGAGACAGGGGAAAACACCATATATTTT.

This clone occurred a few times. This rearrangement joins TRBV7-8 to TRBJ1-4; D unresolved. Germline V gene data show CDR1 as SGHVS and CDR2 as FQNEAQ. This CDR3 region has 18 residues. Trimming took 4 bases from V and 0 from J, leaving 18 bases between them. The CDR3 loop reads CASSSLPRGSATNEKLFF. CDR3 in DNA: TGTGCCAGCAGCTCGTTACCCCGGGGATCCGCAACTAATGAAAAACTGTTTTTT.

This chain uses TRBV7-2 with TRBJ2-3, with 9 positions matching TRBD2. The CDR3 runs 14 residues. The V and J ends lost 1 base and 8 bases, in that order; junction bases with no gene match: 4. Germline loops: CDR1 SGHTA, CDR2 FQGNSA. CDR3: CASSLESSGVTQYF. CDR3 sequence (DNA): TGTGCCAGCAGCTTAGAATCTAGCGGGGTTACGCAGTATTTT.

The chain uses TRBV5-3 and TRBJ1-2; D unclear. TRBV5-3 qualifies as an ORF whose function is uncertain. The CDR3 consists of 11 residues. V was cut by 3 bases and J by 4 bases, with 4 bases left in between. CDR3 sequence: CARSSFYGYTF. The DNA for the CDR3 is TGTGCCAGAAGCTCTTTCTATGGCTACACCTTC.

DNA for the CDR3: TGTGCCAGCAGCCCGGACAGGGTTGGAGGCTACACCTTC. The encoded protein is CASSPDRVGGYTF. The chain uses TRBV5-4 and TRBJ1-2, with TRBD1 matching 8 bases. V lost 4 bases, J lost 8 bases, and 7 bases stayed unmatched. The CDR3 totals 13 residues. Per the germline V gene, CDR1 is SGHNT and CDR2 is YYREEE (reference sequence). Drawing the rest from reference TRBV5-4 and TRBJ1-2, the complete variable domain is ETGVTQSPTHLIKTRGQQVTLRCSSQSGHNTVSWYQQALGQGPQFIFQYYREEENGRGNFPPRFSGLQFPNYSSELNVNALELDDSALYLCASSPDRVGGYTFGSGTRLTVV.

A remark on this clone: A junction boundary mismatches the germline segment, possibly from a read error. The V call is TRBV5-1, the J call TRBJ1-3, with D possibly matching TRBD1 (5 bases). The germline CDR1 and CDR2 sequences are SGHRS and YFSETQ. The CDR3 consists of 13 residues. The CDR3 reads CASSLGDSTPGDF. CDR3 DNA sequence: TGCGCCAGCAGCTTGGGGGACTCAACTCCCGGGGATTTT.